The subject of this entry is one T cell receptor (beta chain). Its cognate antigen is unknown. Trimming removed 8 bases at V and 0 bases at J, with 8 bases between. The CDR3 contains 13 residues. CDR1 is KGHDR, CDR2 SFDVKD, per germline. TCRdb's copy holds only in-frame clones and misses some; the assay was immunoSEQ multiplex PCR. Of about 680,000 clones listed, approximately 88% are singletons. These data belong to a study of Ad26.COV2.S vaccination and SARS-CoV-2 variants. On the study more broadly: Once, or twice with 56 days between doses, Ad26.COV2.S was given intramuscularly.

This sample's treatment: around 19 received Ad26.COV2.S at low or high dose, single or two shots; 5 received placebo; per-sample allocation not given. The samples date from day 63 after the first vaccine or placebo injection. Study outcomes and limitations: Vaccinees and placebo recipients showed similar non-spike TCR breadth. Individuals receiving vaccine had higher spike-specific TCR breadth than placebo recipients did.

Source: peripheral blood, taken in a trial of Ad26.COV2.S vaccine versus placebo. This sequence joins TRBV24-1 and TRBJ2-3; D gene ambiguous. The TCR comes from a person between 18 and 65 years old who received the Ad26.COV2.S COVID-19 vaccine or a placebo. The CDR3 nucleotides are TGTGCCACCAAAGAAACAAGCACAGATACGCAGTATTTT. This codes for CATKETSTDTQYF.